This T cell receptor beta chain was sequenced for a study of identical twins. TCRdb reprocessed the 5' RACE reads with MiXCR, giving one entry per CDR3 protein. Among a few hundred thousand distinct CDR3 sequences listed, just under 10% were seen once. The CDR3 length is 12 residues. CDR1 is SNHLY, CDR2 FYNNEI, per germline. The ends were cut back, 3 bases at V and 3 bases at J, with 6 bases in the middle. Another study also made use of these data, one on yellow fever vaccine responses in identical twins.

The chain links TRBV2 to TRBJ2-7, with D unclear. Sequenced sample: PBMCs. This TCR was sampled from a woman between 18 and 30 years old in good health. The CDR3 coding sequence is TGTGCCAGCAGTGAGTTGTACTACGAGCAGTACTTC. Protein product: CASSELYYEQYF.